This T cell receptor beta chain is from a study of T cell responses to AZD1222 COVID-19 vaccine. TCRdb keeps only in-frame clones here, not all; method: immunoSEQ multiplex PCR. Here the sample spans roughly 160,000 clones, 90% being singletons. The CDR3 consists of 16 residues. With 5 bases removed from V and 0 bases from J, the gap between germline ends came to 15 bases. Germline lookup yields CDR1 LNHDA and CDR2 SQIVND (reference sequence). The chain combines TRBV19 with TRBJ2-3; no definite D call. Here the sequenced sample was peripheral blood, taken on day 0 of AZD1222 vaccination. This TCR was sampled from an adult in good health. CDR3 in amino acids: CASSQPLGPSTDTQYF. The CDR3 coding sequence is TGTGCCAGTAGTCAACCCTTGGGCCCGAGCACAGATACGCAGTATTTT.